The 16 T cell receptor beta chains in this list originate from one sample, sequenced in a study of shared clonotypes between healthy human individuals. TCRdb's table, derived via immunoSEQ multiplex PCR, lists solely in-frame clones and lacks some. Counted here are 2 million to 2.5 million clones, approximately 96% occurring once; the ten biggest clones make up about 0.13%. The sequencing sample was made of naive CD4+ T cells sorted from blood. Subset indicated: CD45RA+ positively selected. These receptors originate from a man aged 18 to 29 in good health.

V is TRBV5-1 and J is TRBJ2-7, with TRBD1 identical over 7 bases. Germline CDR1 is SGHRS and CDR2 is YFSETQ. J lost 2 bases, V lost 4 bases, and 6 bases had no gene match. The CDR3 is 14 residues long. The CDR3 sequence: CASSPGQVAYEQYF. The DNA of the CDR3 is TGCGCCAGCAGCCCAGGACAGGTTGCCTACGAGCAGTACTTC.

About this clone itself: Distinct nucleotide sequences in the sample also encode this CDR3. The V and J genes are TRBV2 and TRBJ2-5, with D tentatively TRBD2 (6 bases). The CDR3 is made up of 13 amino acids. Germline V gene lookup returns CDR1 SNHLY and CDR2 FYNNEI. The V gene lost 5 bases and the J gene lost 1 base, with 8 bases spanning the gap. The CDR3 DNA sequence: TGTGCCAGCAGTCGGGACTCCCAAGAGACCCAGTACTTC. Protein: CASSRDSQETQYF.

This chain uses TRBV7-8 with TRBJ2-5, with D perhaps matching TRBD2 (5 bases). V gave up 7 bases and J gave up 0 bases, with 18 bases separating them. Germline assignment: CDR1 SGHVS and CDR2 FQNEAQ. This CDR3 is built from 16 residues. The DNA of the CDR3 is TGTGCCAGCACCAAATTCCTCGGGGAGTACCAAGAGACCCAGTACTTC. This encodes CASTKFLGEYQETQYF.

This chain joins TRBV4-2 and TRBJ2-3; D unclear. The V end lost 0 bases, the J end lost 5 bases, and 6 bases lay between the germline ends. The CDR3 is 13 amino acids. Germline CDR1 and CDR2: LGHNA and YNFKEQ. The CDR3 nucleotides are TGTGCCAGCAGCCAAGAAGTTGGAGATACGCAGTATTTT. As protein: CASSQEVGDTQYF.

This clone has only one observation. The chain links TRBV5-1 to TRBJ2-1; TRBD2 matches 14 bases. V shed 3 bases, J shed 6 bases, and the junction held 5 bases outside the gene matches. Germline V gives CDR1 SGHRS, CDR2 YFSETQ. This CDR3 has 16 amino acids. CDR3 in DNA: TGCGCCAGCAGCTGGACTAGCGGGAGGCCCCCCAATGAGCAGTTCTTC. This codes for CASSWTSGRPPNEQFF.

This chain links TRBV10-2 with TRBJ2-2; 7 nucleotides align to TRBD2. The CDR3 spans 13 residues. Germline CDR1 is WSHSY and CDR2 is SAAADI. The junction had 9 bases not matched to a gene; V was cut back by 10 bases and J by 7 bases. CDR3 nucleotides: TGCGCCACTCGGACTAGTTTCGGCGGGGAGCTGTTTTTT. Protein product: CATRTSFGGELFF.

This chain connects TRBV20-1 to TRBJ1-1; no firm D call. The CDR3 has 11 amino acids. With 4 bases removed from V and 7 bases from J, the gap between germline ends came to 10 bases. Looked up from germline, CDR1 is DFQATT and CDR2 is SNEGSKA (reference sequence). The CDR3 region has the DNA TGCAGTGCTATCCTTGATGTTGAAGCTTTCTTT. Amino acids: CSAILDVEAFF.

As concerns this clone: The same CDR3 also results from other DNA sequences found in this sample. The chain couples TRBV30 to TRBJ1-1; D not resolved. The CDR3 is 12 amino acids. V was pared by 3 bases and J by 1 base, with 6 bases between. Germline values: CDR1 GTSNPN, CDR2 SVGIG (reference sequence). DNA of the CDR3: TGTGCCTGGAGAACGGGGAACACTGAAGCTTTCTTT. Residues: CAWRTGNTEAFF.

The rearrangement uses TRBV6-5 and TRBJ2-7, with TRBD1 matching 7 bases. This CDR3 region has 15 residues. Germline V lookup: CDR1 MNHEY, CDR2 SVGAGI. The trim removed 7 bases at V and 3 bases at J, leaving 12 bases unmatched. The CDR3 nucleotides are TGTGCCAGCACCAGGGGGTATGGGGGCGGCTACGAGCAGTACTTC. It is translated as CASTRGYGGGYEQYF.

Comment on this clone: The junction shows a germline mismatch at one end, possibly a read error. The chain joins TRBV7-7 to TRBJ2-1; D is possibly TRBD1 or TRBD2 (6 bases each). Germline loops: CDR1 SSHAT, CDR2 FNYEAQ (reference sequence). CDR3 length: 15 amino acids. CDR3 residues: CASSLGGPGLNEQFF. The DNA of the CDR3 is TGTGCTAGCAGCTTGGGGGGCCCAGGCCTCAATGAGCAGTTCTTC.

In DNA, the CDR3 is TGCACCAGCAGCCAAGAACTCGACCGGGCAGATACGCAGTATTTT. It specifies CTSSQELDRADTQYF. This rearrangement joins TRBV1 to TRBJ2-3; TRBD2 was called by the table and not checked on the DNA. TRBV1 is marked as a pseudogene. The CDR3 is 15 residues long.

The chain employs TRBV28 and TRBJ2-1, with TRBD2 identical over 11 bases. Losses at the gene ends were 6 bases for V and 5 bases for J; bases not matched to a gene: 9. Germline V gene data show CDR1 as MDHEN and CDR2 as SYDVKM. CDR3 length: 16 amino acids. CDR3: CASSLLLAGVNNEQFF. CDR3 coding DNA: TGTGCCAGCAGCCTTTTACTAGCGGGGGTCAACAATGAGCAGTTCTTC.

The rearrangement links TRBV2 to TRBJ2-3, with 7 bases fitting TRBD2. CDR1 and CDR2 from the germline V gene are SNHLY and FYNNEI. V lost 10 bases, J lost 3 bases, and 7 bases stayed unmatched. This CDR3 spans 13 amino acids. CDR3 amino acids: CATSGTYTDTQYF. DNA of the CDR3: TGTGCCACCAGCGGGACTTATACAGATACGCAGTATTTT.

This chain joins TRBV10-2 and TRBJ1-4; D remains unclear. Trimming shortened V by 2 bases and J by 5 bases, and 9 bases separated the two germline ends. In germline, CDR1 is WSHSY, CDR2 SAAADI. The CDR3 totals 14 residues. The CDR3 nucleotides read TGCGCCAGCAGTGAGGGTCGGAAAAATGAAAAACTGTTTTTT. Protein: CASSEGRKNEKLFF.

The rearrangement uses TRBV5-5 and TRBJ1-4, with unresolved D. This CDR3 spans 15 amino acids. Trimming shortened V by 0 bases and J by 5 bases, and 11 bases separated the two germline ends. Germline V gene sequence: CDR1 SGHKS, CDR2 YYEKEE (reference sequence). The CDR3 sequence is CASSLAGQENEKLFF. The CDR3 DNA sequence: TGTGCCAGCAGCTTGGCCGGGCAGGAAAATGAAAAACTGTTTTTT.

V and J are TRBV29-1 and TRBJ1-4; 7 bases are shared with TRBD1. Losses at the gene ends were 4 bases for V and 7 bases for J; bases not matched to a gene: 12. The CDR3 loop spans 15 amino acids. Germline V CDR1 and CDR2: SQVTM, ANQGSEA. CDR3 residues: CSVAQGPGEREKLFF. DNA for the CDR3: TGCAGCGTTGCACAGGGGCCCGGGGAACGTGAAAAACTGTTTTTT. Combining the CDR3 with reference TRBV29-1 and TRBJ1-4 gives the whole variable domain SAVISQKPSRDICQRGTSLTIQCQVDSQVTMMFWYRQQPGQSLTLIATANQGSEATYESGFVIDKFPISRPNLTFSTLTVSNMSPEDSSIYLCSVAQGPGEREKLFFGSGTQLSVL.